This T cell receptor beta chain was sequenced for a study of T cells in Graves' hyperthyroidism and ophthalmopathy. Looked up from germline, CDR1 is LGHNA and CDR2 is YNFKEQ. V dropped 3 bases and J dropped 0 bases, with 12 bases sitting between them. CDR3 length: 15 amino acids. This clonotype has only a few counts. The TCR beta CDR3 regions underwent amplification using RNA transcripts as the source. HTBI primers were employed in a first-round RT-PCR of the TCR CDR3. TCRdb reanalysed the multiplex PCR reads using MiXCR and keeps one entry per CDR3 protein. Altogether fewer than 350,000 distinct CDR3 sequences are present, roughly 13% being singletons, with the ten largest covering under 8%.

This sequence joins TRBV4-2 and TRBJ2-7; D is possibly TRBD2 (6 bases). This receptor was obtained from a woman between 40 and 55 years old with Graves' hyperthyroidism. Specimen: blood. In DNA, the CDR3 is TGTGCCAGCAGCCAGGGACTTCTGCCCTCCTACGAGCAGTACTTC. Encoded protein: CASSQGLLPSYEQYF.